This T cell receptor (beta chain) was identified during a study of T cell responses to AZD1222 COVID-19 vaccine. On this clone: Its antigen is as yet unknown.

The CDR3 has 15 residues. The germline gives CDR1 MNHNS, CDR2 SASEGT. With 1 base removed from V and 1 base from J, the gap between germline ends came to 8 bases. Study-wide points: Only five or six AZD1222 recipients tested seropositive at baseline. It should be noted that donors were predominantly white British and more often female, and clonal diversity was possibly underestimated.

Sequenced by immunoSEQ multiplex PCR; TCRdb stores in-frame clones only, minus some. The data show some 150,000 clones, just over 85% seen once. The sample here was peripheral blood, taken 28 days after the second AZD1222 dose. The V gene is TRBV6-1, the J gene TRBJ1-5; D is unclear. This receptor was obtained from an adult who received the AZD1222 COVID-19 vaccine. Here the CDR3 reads CASSEGVMSNQPQHF. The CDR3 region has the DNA TGTGCCAGCAGTGAAGGGGTAATGAGCAATCAGCCCCAGCATTTT.